The rows below give T cell receptor beta chains drawn from one sample of a study of T-cell memory formation after mild COVID-19. TCRdb reanalysed the 5' RACE reads using MiXCR and keeps one entry per CDR3 protein. Found here are approximately 30,000 distinct CDR3 sequences, under 8% of them singletons; the top ten hold 25% to 30%. The sequencing input was PBMCs or a T cell subset sorted from them (not recorded which). These receptors originate from a man aged 18 to 35 who had mild COVID-19 (a few samples of this study predate the infection). Cell type and time point are not known. Each CDR3 is given with its conserved first and last residue. D genes are given only for firm matches. Only part of the rows carry a size: once, few, many, or a class if the clone is expanded.

clone size,D gene,J gene,V gene,CDR3 DNA,CDR3 protein
few,NA,TRBJ2-5,TRBV5-6,TGTGCCAGCAGCTGGGGAGAGACCCAGTACTTC,CASSWGETQYF
few,NA,TRBJ2-3,TRBV25-1,TGTGCCAGCAGTCCCCTGGGGGCTAAATGGTATTTT,CASSPLGAKWYF
many,NA,TRBJ1-5,TRBV7-2,TGTGCCAGCAGCTTAGGGATGGATCAGCCCCAGCATTTT,CASSLGMDQPQHF
NA,NA,TRBJ2-7,TRBV4-3,TGCGCCAGCAGCCAAGACTACCGGGACATCCACGAGCAGTACTTC,CASSQDYRDIHEQYF
many,NA,TRBJ2-7,TRBV6-6,TGTGCCACCTTCGCGGGCCTCTACGAGCAGTACTTC,CATFAGLYEQYF
many,NA,TRBJ2-2,TRBV7-2,TGTGCCAGCAGCCCCGGGATTTATCAGGGGGAGCTGTTTTTT,CASSPGIYQGELFF
many,TRBD1,TRBJ2-7,TRBV7-2,TGTGCCAGCAGCTTATCCGGGACAGGGGGCTACGAGCAGTACTTC,CASSLSGTGGYEQYF
many,TRBD2,TRBJ2-1,TRBV12-3/TRBV12-4,TGTGCCAGCAGCCCTAGCGGGGGTTTCTACAATGAGCAGTTCTTC,CASSPSGGFYNEQFF
medium-sized,NA,TRBJ1-2,TRBV29-1,TGCAGCGCCTGGAGACAATTCGAGTACACCTTC,CSAWRQFEYTF
many,NA,TRBJ2-2,TRBV7-8,TGTGCCAGCAGCCCTATAAGGAGGGGAAGGAGCGGGGAGCTGTTTTTT,CASSPIRRGRSGELFF
few,NA,TRBJ1-5,TRBV19,TGTGCCAGTAGTAATCGGAATAGCAATCAGCCCCAGCATTTT,CASSNRNSNQPQHF
few,TRBD2,TRBJ2-3,TRBV7-2,TGTGCCAGCAGCTTAGGAAGCGGGGGGGTCACAGATACGCAGTATTTT,CASSLGSGGVTDTQYF
few,NA,TRBJ1-1,TRBV20-1,TGCAGTGCTAGGCCGATACCGGGACACCCCATGAACACTGAAGCTTTCTTT,CSARPIPGHPMNTEAFF
NA,NA,TRBJ2-3,TRBV4-3,TGCGCCAGCAGGTCAGCTGAGGACACAGATACGCAGTATTTT,CASRSAEDTDTQYF
many,NA,TRBJ2-2,TRBV24-1,TGTGCCACCATTTCAAGAACCGGGGAGCTGTTTTTT,CATISRTGELFF
NA,NA,TRBJ1-1,TRBV18,TGTGCCAGCTCAACTTCAGGGGCGACGGGCACTGAAGCTTTCTTT,CASSTSGATGTEAFF
many,TRBD1,TRBJ2-3,TRBV30,TGTGCCTGGGAAGGGACAGAAGCTAGCACAGATACGCAGTATTTT,CAWEGTEASTDTQYF
many,NA,TRBJ2-2,TRBV7-2,TGTGCCAGCAGGGTACCCGAGGGCGGGGAGCTGTTTTTT,CASRVPEGGELFF
many,NA,TRBJ2-5,TRBV20-1,TGCAGTGCTAGAGTCACTTGGGGGCGGGGTAACCAAGAGACCCAGTACTTC,CSARVTWGRGNQETQYF
many,NA,TRBJ2-5,TRBV15,TGTGCCACCAGCAGAGCAAGGGGGGGACAAGAGACCCAGTACTTC,CATSRARGGQETQYF